This entry lists 9 T cell receptor beta chains sequenced from one sample in a study of blood T cell repertoires in COVID-19. Some clones are missing from TCRdb's copy, which holds only in-frame ones; the method was immunoSEQ multiplex PCR. The table lists some 95,000 clones, around three quarters of them singletons. The sequenced sample was peripheral blood. All receptors derive from a man between 45 and 60 years old who had recovered from COVID-19.

This clone was seen more than once but under ten times. V and J are TRBV7-6 and TRBJ1-6; 8 bases line up with TRBD1. Germline values: CDR1 SGHVS, CDR2 FNYEAQ. V lost 5 bases to trimming and J lost 6 bases; unmatched junction nucleotides: 9. The CDR3 runs 16 residues. The CDR3 DNA sequence: TGTGCCAGCAGCGCCTTAGGACAGGGAGGTAATTCACCCCTCCACTTT. Residues: CASSALGQGGNSPLHF.

This chain connects TRBV19 to TRBJ2-1, with 9 nucleotides matching TRBD2. J was trimmed by 4 bases and V by 3 bases; bases with no gene match: 10. This CDR3 comprises 17 residues. The germline CDR1 and CDR2 sequences are LNHDA and SQIVND (reference sequence). The CDR3 DNA is TGTGCCAGTAGTATCGGACGTAGCGGGAGAGGTTACAATGAGCAGTTCTTC. Translation gives CASSIGRSGRGYNEQFF.

In this sample, this clone turned up once. The rearrangement links TRBV28 to TRBJ2-6, with 9 bases lining up with TRBD2. Germline CDR1 is MDHEN and CDR2 is SYDVKM. The CDR3 contains 18 residues. Unmatched junction bases numbered 8, after V lost 5 bases and J lost 0 bases. The CDR3 is CASSRGAGGYSGANVLTF. The CDR3 region has the DNA TGTGCCAGCAGTCGGGGAGCGGGAGGCTACTCTGGGGCCAACGTCCTGACTTTC. Complete variable domain (other parts from reference TRBV28 and TRBJ2-6): DVKVTQSSRYLVKRTGEKVFLECVQDMDHENMFWYRQDPGLGLRLIYFSYDVKMKEKGDIPEGYSVSREKKERFSLILESASTNQTSMYLCASSRGAGGYSGANVLTFGAGSRLTVL.

The gene calls are TRBV20-1 and TRBJ2-1, with 9 bases that match TRBD1. This CDR3 contains 14 residues. With 3 bases clipped from V and 6 bases from J, the junction kept 6 bases outside the gene matches. Germline V lookup: CDR1 DFQATT, CDR2 SNEGSKA (reference sequence). This CDR3 is CSASRDRAGNEQFF. CDR3 sequence (DNA): TGCAGTGCTAGTCGGGACAGGGCTGGCAATGAGCAGTTCTTC.

V gene TRBV6-2 or TRBV6-3 combines with J gene TRBJ2-3, with 14 nucleotides matching TRBD2. Germline loops: CDR1 MNHEY, CDR2 SVGEGT. There are 16 residues in the CDR3. J was trimmed by 5 bases and V by 5 bases; bases with no gene match: 6. CDR3 loop: CASSNTGLAGVDTQYF. CDR3 in DNA: TGTGCCAGCAGTAACACGGGACTAGCGGGAGTAGATACGCAGTATTTT.

The J gene is TRBJ2-5, the V gene TRBV2; TRBD2 might be the D (6 bases). CDR1 and CDR2 (germline): SNHLY, FYNNEI. The CDR3 length is 16 residues. Trimming pared 7 bases from V and 2 bases from J, leaving 20 bases between. CDR3 amino acids: CASKASAVLVQETQYF. In nucleotides, the CDR3 is TGTGCCAGCAAGGCTAGCGCAGTATTGGTTCAAGAGACCCAGTACTTC.

The V gene is TRBV7-2, the J gene TRBJ2-7; D is possibly TRBD2 (7 bases). V gave up 4 bases and J gave up 2 bases, with 12 bases separating them. This CDR3 has 14 residues. CDR1 and CDR2 from the germline V gene are SGHTA and FQGNSA. For the CDR3, the DNA is TGTGCCAGCAGCTCTACGCGGGGGCCCTACGAGCAGTACTTC. Amino acids: CASSSTRGPYEQYF.

This clone appeared many times. This sequence joins TRBV5-8 and TRBJ1-4; D might be TRBD1 (6 bases). CDR1 is SGHTS and CDR2 is YDEGEE in the germline V gene. The CDR3 has 15 amino acids. Trimming took off 1 base at V and 8 bases at J, with 15 bases between the two ends. The CDR3 DNA sequence: TGTGCCAGCAGCTTGACAGGGACGAATGACGAAAAACTGTTTTTT. It specifies CASSLTGTNDEKLFF.

The chain recombines TRBV25-1 with TRBJ1-1; TRBD1 matches at 7 bases. Germline values: CDR1 MGHDK, CDR2 SYGVNS. This CDR3 spans 14 amino acids. With V trimmed by 5 bases and J by 5 bases, 8 bases remained unmatched. CDR3 coding DNA: TGTGCCAGCAGTTCCAGAGGGGGCGAGACTGAAGCTTTCTTT. Its protein is CASSSRGGETEAFF.